A selection of T cell receptor beta chains follows, all from one sample in a study of blood T cell repertoires in COVID-19. Libraries were prepared by immunoSEQ multiplex PCR; TCRdb keeps only in-frame clonotypes and omits some of them. The sample holds fewer than 500,000 clones; about 89% are singletons and the top ten take 4% to 5.5%. Sequences were obtained from peripheral blood. These TCRs come from a young woman with acute or convalescent COVID-19. CDR3s include the opening cysteine and the closing phenylalanine or tryptophan. The D gene is left open where the match is weak. Part of the rows lack a size; the others show once, few, many or a class for expanded clones.

J gene: TRBJ2-1
D gene: -
clone size: -
V gene: TRBV5-1
CDR3 DNA: TGCGCCAGCAGCTTCAGGGGGGATAGTTCCTACAATGAGCAGTTCTTC
CDR3 protein: CASSFRGDSSYNEQFF

J gene: TRBJ2-1
D gene: TRBD1
clone size: -
V gene: TRBV9
CDR3 DNA: TGTGCCAGCACCGGGACAGGAAGCTCCTACAATGAGCAGTTCTTC
CDR3 protein: CASTGTGSSYNEQFF

J gene: TRBJ2-1
D gene: TRBD2
clone size: -
V gene: TRBV5-1
CDR3 DNA: TGCGCCAGCAGCTTGAGCCTAGCGGGGGACGGTGAGCAGTTCTTC
CDR3 protein: CASSLSLAGDGEQFF

J gene: TRBJ2-7
D gene: -
clone size: -
V gene: TRBV5-4
CDR3 DNA: TGTGCCAGCAGCTTAACGACAGGTTCCTACGAGCAGTACTTC
CDR3 protein: CASSLTTGSYEQYF

J gene: TRBJ1-1
D gene: -
clone size: -
V gene: TRBV5-1
CDR3 DNA: TGCGCCAGCAGCTTGGTAAACTTGAACACTGAAGCTTTCTTT
CDR3 protein: CASSLVNLNTEAFF

J gene: TRBJ2-7
D gene: -
clone size: -
V gene: TRBV5-1
CDR3 DNA: TGCGCCAGCAGCACCTCAGGCTACGAGCAGTACTTC
CDR3 protein: CASSTSGYEQYF

J gene: TRBJ2-7
D gene: -
clone size: -
V gene: TRBV2
CDR3 DNA: TGTGCCAGCAGTGAAGGGCTTCCTTACTACGAGCAGTACTTC
CDR3 protein: CASSEGLPYYEQYF

J gene: TRBJ2-3
D gene: TRBD2
clone size: once
V gene: TRBV7-3
CDR3 DNA: TGTGCCAGCAGCTTAACTACTAGCGGGGGCTCAGATACGCAGTATTTT
CDR3 protein: CASSLTTSGGSDTQYF

J gene: TRBJ2-2
D gene: -
clone size: -
V gene: TRBV27
CDR3 DNA: TGTGCCAGCAGTCCCCGGGACACACTTTTCGGGGAGCTGTTTTTT
CDR3 protein: CASSPRDTLFGELFF

J gene: TRBJ1-6
D gene: TRBD1
clone size: -
V gene: TRBV11-2
CDR3 DNA: TGTGCCAGCAGCGAAGGGACAGGGACTGGTTCACCCCTCCACTTT
CDR3 protein: CASSEGTGTGSPLHF

J gene: TRBJ1-2
D gene: -
clone size: -
V gene: TRBV6-2/TRBV6-3
CDR3 DNA: TGTGCCAGCAGTTACTCGGCTGGGGGCAGCTATGGCTACACCTTC
CDR3 protein: CASSYSAGGSYGYTF

J gene: TRBJ1-5
D gene: -
clone size: -
V gene: TRBV24-1
CDR3 DNA: TGTGCCACCAGTGATTCCTCGGAGGTCGGGCCCCAGCATTTT
CDR3 protein: CATSDSSEVGPQHF

J gene: TRBJ2-1
D gene: TRBD1
clone size: -
V gene: TRBV19
CDR3 DNA: TGTGCCAGTAGTTCGACCAGGGGGTACAATGAGCAGTTCTTC
CDR3 protein: CASSSTRGYNEQFF

J gene: TRBJ2-2
D gene: -
clone size: -
V gene: TRBV30
CDR3 DNA: TGTGCCTGGAGTGGGATCGGGGGATATACCGGGGAGCTGTTTTTT
CDR3 protein: CAWSGIGGYTGELFF

J gene: TRBJ1-1
D gene: -
clone size: -
V gene: TRBV12-3/TRBV12-4
CDR3 DNA: TGTGCCAGCAGTAGAACAGGAGAAGCTTTCTTT
CDR3 protein: CASSRTGEAFF

J gene: TRBJ2-2
D gene: TRBD2
clone size: -
V gene: TRBV6-5
CDR3 DNA: TGTGCCAGCAGCCGGGGGGGCCGAACCGGGGAGCTGTTTTTT
CDR3 protein: CASSRGGRTGELFF

J gene: TRBJ2-7
D gene: -
clone size: -
V gene: TRBV7-9
CDR3 DNA: TGTGCCAGCAGCTTATCCCCTTACGAGCAGTACTTC
CDR3 protein: CASSLSPYEQYF

J gene: TRBJ1-1
D gene: -
clone size: once
V gene: TRBV6-5
CDR3 DNA: TGTGCCAGCAGTTACCGGCGGGGAGTGAACACTGAAGCTTTCTTT
CDR3 protein: CASSYRRGVNTEAFF

J gene: TRBJ2-1
D gene: TRBD2
clone size: few
V gene: TRBV30
CDR3 DNA: TGTGCCTGGACGGGGGGGCAATGGAATGAGCAGTTCTTC
CDR3 protein: CAWTGGQWNEQFF

J gene: TRBJ2-2
D gene: -
clone size: few
V gene: TRBV19
CDR3 DNA: TGTGCCAGTAGATGGGGGACACACACCGGGGAGCTGTTTTTT
CDR3 protein: CASRWGTHTGELFF

J gene: TRBJ2-7
D gene: TRBD2
clone size: -
V gene: TRBV6-1
CDR3 DNA: TGTGCCAGCACCACAGGACTAGCCAAAACCTACGAGCAGTACTTC
CDR3 protein: CASTTGLAKTYEQYF

J gene: TRBJ2-7
D gene: TRBD1
clone size: -
V gene: TRBV7-2
CDR3 DNA: TGTGCCAGCCGCTCCAAGGACAGGGGGCGTGAGCAGTACTTC
CDR3 protein: CASRSKDRGREQYF

J gene: TRBJ2-1
D gene: TRBD1
clone size: -
V gene: TRBV6-1
CDR3 DNA: TGTGCCAGCAGTGAAGAGGGACAGAGCTACAATGAGCAGTTCTTC
CDR3 protein: CASSEEGQSYNEQFF

J gene: TRBJ2-7
D gene: -
clone size: -
V gene: TRBV5-4
CDR3 DNA: TGTGCCAGCAGCTTGAAAAGCGAGAGCTCCTACGAGCAGTACTTC
CDR3 protein: CASSLKSESSYEQYF

J gene: TRBJ2-7
D gene: TRBD2
clone size: -
V gene: TRBV9
CDR3 DNA: TGTGCCAGCAGCGTAGGGTTAGGCGGGGGGTTCTACGAGCAGTACTTC
CDR3 protein: CASSVGLGGGFYEQYF

J gene: TRBJ2-5
D gene: -
clone size: -
V gene: TRBV5-1
CDR3 DNA: TGCGCCAGCAGCTTGGTAACAGACCAAGAGACCCAGTACTTC
CDR3 protein: CASSLVTDQETQYF

J gene: TRBJ1-2
D gene: TRBD1
clone size: -
V gene: TRBV5-1
CDR3 DNA: TGCGCCAGCAGCCAAGGGGGCTGGCCCAATGGCTACACCTTC
CDR3 protein: CASSQGGWPNGYTF

J gene: TRBJ1-2
D gene: TRBD1
clone size: -
V gene: TRBV30
CDR3 DNA: TGTGCCTGGAGTGTACGGGGGACAGGCGGCTACACCTTC
CDR3 protein: CAWSVRGTGGYTF

J gene: TRBJ1-6
D gene: -
clone size: -
V gene: TRBV28
CDR3 DNA: TGTGCCAGCAGTCTGTCTGCGGGCCCAGATCGGCCCCTCCACTTT
CDR3 protein: CASSLSAGPDRPLHF

J gene: TRBJ2-5
D gene: TRBD1
clone size: -
V gene: TRBV9
CDR3 DNA: TGTGCCAGCAGCGTAGGACAGGGGCCGGAGACCCAGTACTTC
CDR3 protein: CASSVGQGPETQYF

J gene: TRBJ2-3
D gene: TRBD2
clone size: -
V gene: TRBV4-1
CDR3 DNA: TGCGCCAGCAGCCAAGGGCGGGGGGCCATAGGAGATACGCAGTATTTT
CDR3 protein: CASSQGRGAIGDTQYF

J gene: TRBJ2-1
D gene: -
clone size: -
V gene: TRBV30
CDR3 DNA: TGTGCCTGGGGGGAGACCTACAATGAGCAGTTCTTC
CDR3 protein: CAWGETYNEQFF

J gene: TRBJ1-2
D gene: -
clone size: -
V gene: TRBV3-1/TRBV3-2
CDR3 DNA: TGTGCCAGCAGCCTAGATAGGGGATATGGCTACACCTTC
CDR3 protein: CASSLDRGYGYTF

J gene: TRBJ2-7
D gene: -
clone size: -
V gene: TRBV6-5
CDR3 DNA: TGTGCCAGCAGTTATCGACAGATCGACTACGAGCAGTACTTC
CDR3 protein: CASSYRQIDYEQYF

J gene: TRBJ2-1
D gene: TRBD1
clone size: -
V gene: TRBV12-3/TRBV12-4
CDR3 DNA: TGTGCCAGCAGTTTAACAGGACAGGGGGTTCCGTTCTTC
CDR3 protein: CASSLTGQGVPFF

J gene: TRBJ1-2
D gene: -
clone size: -
V gene: TRBV6-5
CDR3 DNA: TGTGCCAGCAGTTACTCGAGACGGGGTGGCTATGGCTACACCTTC
CDR3 protein: CASSYSRRGGYGYTF

J gene: TRBJ1-1
D gene: -
clone size: -
V gene: TRBV5-1
CDR3 DNA: TGCGCCAGCAGCTTGTTCGTGAACACTGAAGCTTTCTTT
CDR3 protein: CASSLFVNTEAFF

J gene: TRBJ2-3
D gene: TRBD2
clone size: -
V gene: TRBV7-3
CDR3 DNA: TGTGCCAGCAGCCGGGGGGGCGAGATCACAGATACGCAGTATTTT
CDR3 protein: CASSRGGEITDTQYF

J gene: TRBJ2-5
D gene: TRBD1
clone size: -
V gene: TRBV5-1
CDR3 DNA: TGCGCCAGCAGCTTTAATACAGGGGAGCGAGAGACCCAGTACTTC
CDR3 protein: CASSFNTGERETQYF

J gene: TRBJ2-1
D gene: -
clone size: -
V gene: TRBV20-1
CDR3 DNA: TGCAGTGCTAGTAATTGGGGGGGCCTCTATGAGCAGTTCTTC
CDR3 protein: CSASNWGGLYEQFF

J gene: TRBJ2-3
D gene: -
clone size: -
V gene: TRBV7-2
CDR3 DNA: TGTGCCAGCAGCTTCTTAGCGAGGAAGGATACGCAGTATTTT
CDR3 protein: CASSFLARKDTQYF

J gene: TRBJ2-7
D gene: -
clone size: -
V gene: TRBV11-2
CDR3 DNA: TGTGCCAGCAGCTTAGGCACAGGGATGGGCGAGCAGTACTTC
CDR3 protein: CASSLGTGMGEQYF

J gene: TRBJ1-5
D gene: -
clone size: -
V gene: TRBV30
CDR3 DNA: TGTGCCTGGGACCTACCGCCCCCTTTCAATCAGCCCCAGCATTTT
CDR3 protein: CAWDLPPPFNQPQHF

J gene: TRBJ2-5
D gene: TRBD2
clone size: -
V gene: TRBV3-1/TRBV3-2
CDR3 DNA: TGTGCCAGCAGCCAAGGGGGTCTAGCGGTCCAAGAGACCCAGTACTTC
CDR3 protein: CASSQGGLAVQETQYF

J gene: TRBJ1-4
D gene: -
clone size: -
V gene: TRBV6-5
CDR3 DNA: TGTGCCAGCAGTTACGGAGGCGGCTCTAATGAAAAACTGTTTTTT
CDR3 protein: CASSYGGGSNEKLFF